The sequence of this T cell receptor beta chain was determined in a study of response to subunit inactivated influenza vaccine. This clonotype came up many times. The ends were cut back, 3 bases at V and 0 bases at J, with 8 bases in the middle. This CDR3 comprises 14 residues. TCRdb re-called the RT-PCR reads with MiXCR, one entry per CDR3 protein. The table has roughly 650,000 distinct CDR3 sequences, approximately 15% seen once. This sequence originates from a man between 50 and 59 years old who received an inactivated influenza vaccine. The chain couples TRBV12-3 or TRBV12-4 to TRBJ1-2; D remains ambiguous. The sample here was PBMCs from blood, taken 11 to 12 days after vaccination. CDR3 sequence reads: CASSLGLSNYGYTF. The CDR3 nucleotides read TGTGCCAGCAGTTTGGGTCTTTCTAACTATGGCTACACCTTC.